The entry below gives a single T cell receptor (beta chain) sequence along with its context. Its antigen is undetermined. TCRdb redid the calling of the 5' RACE reads with MiXCR, one entry per CDR3 protein. Among 90,000 to 120,000 distinct CDR3 sequences listed, 8.5% to 14% were seen once. This record belongs to a study of T-cell memory formation after mild COVID-19. General study points: For second-wave clones that peaked at day 37, SARS-CoV-2 specificity went unverified.

Germline CDR1 SGHRS, CDR2 YFSETQ. The CDR3 is 15 residues long. The junction had 6 bases not matched to a gene; V was cut back by 0 bases and J by 3 bases. This TCR derives from a man younger than 30 who had mild COVID-19 (a few samples of this study predate the infection). Cell type and time point are not known. The chain combines TRBV5-1 with TRBJ2-7; the match to TRBD1 covers 7 bases. Specimen: PBMCs or a T cell subset sorted from them (not recorded which). CDR3 sequence: CASSLGQGIFYEQYV. CDR3 nucleotides: TGCGCCAGCAGCTTGGGACAGGGCATCTTCTACGAGCAGTACGTC.